The present T cell receptor (beta chain) was sequenced within a study of cytomegalovirus exposure and HLA in healthy donors. PCR employed 60 Vbeta and 13 Jbeta primers. This table comes from immunoSEQ multiplex PCR, and its TCRdb copy is limited to in-frame clones, with some not included. Its table lists around 140,000 clones. V was trimmed by 3 bases and J by 1 base, leaving 13 bases between them. The germline gives CDR1 KGHSH, CDR2 LQKENI. The CDR3 sequence is 15 residues long. V and J are TRBV18 and TRBJ2-7; D perhaps matches TRBD1 (5 bases). Input material: PBMCs. This sequence originates from a woman younger than 30 in good health and CMV-seronegative. The CDR3 loop reads CASSPNARASYEQYF. The CDR3 DNA reads as TGTGCCAGCTCACCTAACGCCAGGGCTTCCTACGAGCAGTACTTC. The variable domain in full, completed from reference TRBV18 and TRBJ2-7, reads NAGVMQNPRHLVRRRGQEARLRCSPMKGHSHVYWYRQLPEEGLKFMVYLQKENIIDESGMPKERFSAEFPKEGPSILRIQQVVRGDSAAYFCASSPNARASYEQYFGPGTRLTVT.